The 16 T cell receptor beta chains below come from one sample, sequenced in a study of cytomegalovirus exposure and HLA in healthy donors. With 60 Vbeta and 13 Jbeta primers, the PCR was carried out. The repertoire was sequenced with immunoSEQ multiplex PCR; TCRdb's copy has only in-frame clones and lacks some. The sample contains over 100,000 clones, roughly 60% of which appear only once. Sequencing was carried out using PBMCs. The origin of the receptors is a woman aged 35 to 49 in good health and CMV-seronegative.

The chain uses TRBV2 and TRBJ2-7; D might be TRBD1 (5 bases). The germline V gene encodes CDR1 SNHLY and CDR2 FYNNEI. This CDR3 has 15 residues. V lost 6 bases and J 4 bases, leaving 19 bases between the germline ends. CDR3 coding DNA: TGTGCCAGCAGCAAACCCAGGGATAGGAAATACGAGCAGTACTTC. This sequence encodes CASSKPRDRKYEQYF.

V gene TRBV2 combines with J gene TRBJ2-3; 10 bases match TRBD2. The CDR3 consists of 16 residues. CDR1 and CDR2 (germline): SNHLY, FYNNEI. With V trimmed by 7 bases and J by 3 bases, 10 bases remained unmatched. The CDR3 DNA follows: TGTGCCAGCAACCAGCGGGGGGGCCTAAAAACAGATACGCAGTATTTT. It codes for CASNQRGGLKTDTQYF.

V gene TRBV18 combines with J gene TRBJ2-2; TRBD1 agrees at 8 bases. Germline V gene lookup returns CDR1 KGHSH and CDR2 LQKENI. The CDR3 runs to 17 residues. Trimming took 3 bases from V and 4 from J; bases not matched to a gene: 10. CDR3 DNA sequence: TGTGCCAGCTCACCCACGACCGGACAGGGCGGCACCGGGGAGCTGTTTTTT. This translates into CASSPTTGQGGTGELFF.

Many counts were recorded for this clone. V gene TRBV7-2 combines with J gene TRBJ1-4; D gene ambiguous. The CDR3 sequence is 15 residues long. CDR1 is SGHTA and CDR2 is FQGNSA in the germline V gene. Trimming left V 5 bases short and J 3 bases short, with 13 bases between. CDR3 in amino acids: CASSRQWSPNEKLFF. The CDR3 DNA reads TGTGCCAGCAGCCGTCAGTGGAGCCCTAATGAAAAACTGTTTTTT. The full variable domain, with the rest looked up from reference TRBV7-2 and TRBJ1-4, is GAGVSQSPSNKVTEKGKDVELRCDPISGHTALYWYRQSLGQGLEFLIYFQGNSAPDKSGLPSDRFSAERTGGSVSTLTIQRTQQEDSAVYLCASSRQWSPNEKLFFGSGTQLSVL.

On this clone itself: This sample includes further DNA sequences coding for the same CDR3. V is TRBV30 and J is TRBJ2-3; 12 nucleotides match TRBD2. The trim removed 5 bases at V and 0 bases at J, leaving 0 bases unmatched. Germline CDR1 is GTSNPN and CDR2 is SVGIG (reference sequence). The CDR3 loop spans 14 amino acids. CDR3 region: CAWGLAGSTDTQYF. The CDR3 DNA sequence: TGTGCCTGGGGACTAGCGGGGAGCACAGATACGCAGTATTTT.

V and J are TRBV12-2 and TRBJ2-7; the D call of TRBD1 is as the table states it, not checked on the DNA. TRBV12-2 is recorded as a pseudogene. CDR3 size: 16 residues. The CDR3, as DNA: TGTGCAAGTCGCGAGGACATAAGGTGTGATTCCTACGAGCAGTACTTC. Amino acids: CASREDIRCDSYEQYF.

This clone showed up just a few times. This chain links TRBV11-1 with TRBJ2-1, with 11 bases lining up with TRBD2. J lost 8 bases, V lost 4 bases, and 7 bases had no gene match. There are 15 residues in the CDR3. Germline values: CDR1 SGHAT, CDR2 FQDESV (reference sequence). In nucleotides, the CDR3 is TGTGCCAGCAGCTCACGACTAGCGGGGTTAGATGAGCAGTTCTTC. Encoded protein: CASSSRLAGLDEQFF.

The CDR3 nucleotides are TGCGCCAGCGGCCCGACAGGCGGTGGCTACACCTTC. This translates into CASGPTGGGYTF. The chain uses TRBV4-3 and TRBJ1-2; possibly TRBD1 for D (6 bases). The CDR3 consists of 12 residues. Germline V gene sequence: CDR1 LGHNA, CDR2 YSLEER. V was clipped by 8 bases and J by 7 bases, with 14 bases between them.

Here the CDR3 DNA reads TGCGCCAGCAGCTTGTCCGGCAGGGGAAGCTCCTACGAGCAGTACTTC. It translates to CASSLSGRGSSYEQYF. The chain is built from TRBV5-1 and TRBJ2-7, with a weak D call TRBD1 (6 bases). Germline lookup yields CDR1 SGHRS and CDR2 YFSETQ. The CDR3 runs 16 residues. Trimming took 1 base from V and 0 from J, leaving 14 bases between them.

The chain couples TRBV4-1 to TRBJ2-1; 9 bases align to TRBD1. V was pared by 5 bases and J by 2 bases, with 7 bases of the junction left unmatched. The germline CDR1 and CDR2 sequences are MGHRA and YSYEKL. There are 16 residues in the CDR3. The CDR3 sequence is CASSVGGTGPYNEQFF. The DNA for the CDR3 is TGCGCCAGCAGCGTCGGGGGGACAGGGCCCTACAATGAGCAGTTCTTC.

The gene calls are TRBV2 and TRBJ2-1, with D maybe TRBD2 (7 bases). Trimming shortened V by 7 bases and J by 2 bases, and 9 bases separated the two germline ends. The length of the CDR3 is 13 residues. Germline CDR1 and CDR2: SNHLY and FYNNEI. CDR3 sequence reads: CASKGGTYNEQFF. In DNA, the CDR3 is TGTGCCAGCAAGGGGGGGACCTACAATGAGCAGTTCTTC.

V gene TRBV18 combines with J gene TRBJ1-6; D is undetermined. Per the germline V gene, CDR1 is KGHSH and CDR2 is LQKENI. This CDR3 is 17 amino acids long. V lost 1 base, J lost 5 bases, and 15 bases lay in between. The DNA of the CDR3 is TGTGCCAGCTCACCACAACAGATTCGATCGGATAATTCACCCCTCCACTTT. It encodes CASSPQQIRSDNSPLHF.

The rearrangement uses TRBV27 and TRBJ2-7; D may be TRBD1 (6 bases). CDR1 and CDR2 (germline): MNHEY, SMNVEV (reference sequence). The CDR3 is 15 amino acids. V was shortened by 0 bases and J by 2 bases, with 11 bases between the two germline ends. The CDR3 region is CASSLSRTAPYEQYF. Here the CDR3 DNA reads TGTGCCAGCAGTTTATCTAGGACAGCCCCCTACGAGCAGTACTTC.

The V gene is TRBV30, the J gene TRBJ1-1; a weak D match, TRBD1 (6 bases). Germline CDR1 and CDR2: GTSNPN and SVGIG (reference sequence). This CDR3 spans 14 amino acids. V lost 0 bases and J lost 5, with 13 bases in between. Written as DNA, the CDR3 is TGTGCCTGGAGTGTAATAACAGGGAGTACTGAAGCTTTCTTT. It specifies CAWSVITGSTEAFF.

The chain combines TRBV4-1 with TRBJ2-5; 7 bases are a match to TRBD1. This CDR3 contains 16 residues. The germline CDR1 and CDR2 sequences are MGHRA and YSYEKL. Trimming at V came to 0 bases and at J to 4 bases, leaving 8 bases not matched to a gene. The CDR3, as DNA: TGCGCCAGCAGCCAAGACCCGAGACAGGGCCGAGAGACCCAGTACTTC. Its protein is CASSQDPRQGRETQYF.

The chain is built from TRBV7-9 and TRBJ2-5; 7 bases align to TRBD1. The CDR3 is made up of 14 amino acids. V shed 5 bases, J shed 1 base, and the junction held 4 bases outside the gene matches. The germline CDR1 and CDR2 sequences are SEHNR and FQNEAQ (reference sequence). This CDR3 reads CASSATGLQETQYF. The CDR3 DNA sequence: TGTGCCAGCAGCGCGACAGGGCTCCAAGAGACCCAGTACTTC.